The 20 T cell receptor delta chains below come from one sample, sequenced in a study of gamma-delta T cells after stem cell transplantation. TCRdb fed the RT-PCR reads into CATT to redo clone calling. The sample holds about 7,800 delta-chain clones, 13% to 15% seen once. Sequencing used gamma-delta T cells. The origin of the receptors is a human donor. It is not recorded whose cells these are; they may come from a transplant donor.

In its sample, this clone was seen once. A single base separates this from a much larger clone, so it may be a read error. Other nucleotide sequences from this sample produce the same CDR3. The chain links TRDV3 to TRDJ1; a weak D match, TRDD3 (5 bases). This CDR3 region has 17 residues. Germline assignment: CDR1 TVYSNPD and CDR2 GDNSRS (reference sequence). The CDR3 here is CAFECHGGGGHTDKLIF. The CDR3 bases are TGCGCCTTTGAGTGCCACGGGGGGGGCGGACACACCGATAAACTCATCTTT.

The chain couples TRDV1 to TRDJ1, with D perhaps TRDD2 (9 bases). The CDR3 has 25 residues. Per the germline V gene, CDR1 is TSWWSYY and CDR2 is QGS. With 3 bases removed from V and 3 bases from J, the gap between germline ends came to 44 bases. The DNA of the CDR3 is TGTGCTCTTGGGGACCTACCTTCCTACGCTCCAAGTCGTACTAGGGGATACATGGGAGCCGATAAACTCATCTTT. It codes for CALGDLPSYAPSRTRGYMGADKLIF.

CDR3 region: CALGTPGSRKPMYTDKLIF. Written as DNA, the CDR3 is TGTGCTCTTGGGACCCCGGGGTCGAGGAAACCAATGTACACCGATAAACTCATCTTT. The chain joins TRDV1 to TRDJ1; D is uncertain. CDR1 is TSWWSYY, CDR2 QGS, per germline. The CDR3 covers 19 residues. Trimming shortened V by 5 bases and J by 0 bases, and 25 bases separated the two germline ends.

This clone is medium-sized in the sample. J is TRDJ1 and V is TRDV2, with 8 bases matching TRDD3. This CDR3 has 15 residues. Germline assignment: CDR1 GEAIGNYY and CDR2 EKD. V shed 4 bases, J shed 3 bases, and the junction held 9 bases outside the gene matches. The CDR3 region has the DNA TGTGCCTGTGAGACTTACTGGGGGGCGGCCGATAAACTCATCTTT. As protein: CACETYWGAADKLIF.

The sample holds a few counts of this clone. The rearrangement links TRDV3 to TRDJ1; tentative D call: TRDD2 (9 bases). The length of the CDR3 is 21 residues. With 4 bases removed from V and 8 bases from J, the gap between germline ends came to 44 bases. Looked up from germline, CDR1 is TVYSNPD and CDR2 is GDNSRS (reference sequence). The CDR3 sequence: CASPLTRLPTPIEPYWGKLIF. The CDR3 coding sequence is TGTGCCTCACCTCTAACGCGCCTTCCTACGCCAATCGAGCCTTACTGGGGGAAACTCATCTTT.

The table lists this clone with a few counts. J is TRDJ1 and V is TRDV1; 13 bases align to TRDD3. After removal of 0 bases from V and 3 bases from J, the junction contained 28 bases not matched to a gene. The CDR3 consists of 25 residues. Per the germline V gene, CDR1 is TSWWSYY and CDR2 is QGS. Written as DNA, the CDR3 is TGTGCTCTTGGGGAACTGAAGCTACTTATCCCGACTGGGGGATACGGGTTTCACATGTCCGATAAACTCATCTTT. Residues: CALGELKLLIPTGGYGFHMSDKLIF.

By frequency in the sample, this clone is medium-sized. The V and J genes are TRDV2 and TRDJ3; TRDD3 matches 9 bases. From germline, CDR1 is GEAIGNYY and CDR2 EKD. J gave up 0 bases and V 0 bases, and 5 bases lay outside the gene matches. The CDR3 contains 19 residues. The CDR3 nucleotides read TGTGCCTGTGACACCGAACTGGGGGAGAGCTCCTGGGACACCCGACAGATGTTTTTC. This encodes CACDTELGESSWDTRQMFF.

Judged by abundance, this clone is medium-sized. The chain combines TRDV2 with TRDJ1; TRDD3 matches at 9 bases. This CDR3 region has 18 residues. Unmatched junction bases numbered 12, after V lost 2 bases and J lost 0 bases. Germline CDR1 GEAIGNYY, CDR2 EKD. CDR3 nucleotides: TGTGCCTGTGACAGGGCCCTGGGGGATCCAGTCCACACCGATAAACTCATCTTT. Its translation is CACDRALGDPVHTDKLIF.

This clone has just a few counts. A single base is all that separates this from a far larger clone, so a read error is likely. Different DNA sequences within this sample yield the same CDR3. The chain carries TRDV2 and TRDJ2; TRDD3 matches at 7 bases. Germline V CDR1 and CDR2: GEAIGNYY, EKD. The CDR3 sequence is 17 residues long. The CDR3 DNA follows: TGCGCCTGTGACAGGTTGGGGGACGCGATTTTGACAGCACAACTCTTCTTT. This encodes CACDRLGDAILTAQLFF.

By share of the sample, this clone is large. Different DNA sequences within this sample yield the same CDR3. The V gene is TRDV2, the J gene TRDJ2; 7 bases are a match to TRDD3. CDR1 and CDR2 (germline): GEAIGNYY, EKD. V lost 0 bases and J lost 3; bases outside the gene matches: 0. There are 14 residues in the CDR3. CDR3 sequence: CACDTWGMTAQLFF. DNA for the CDR3: TGTGCCTGTGACACCTGGGGGATGACAGCACAACTCTTCTTT.

This clone is categorized as medium-sized (0.01 to 0.1%). The gene calls are TRDV1 and TRDJ1, with 8 positions matching TRDD2. J was trimmed by 2 bases and V by 5 bases; bases with no gene match: 22. This CDR3 region has 20 residues. Germline values: CDR1 TSWWSYY, CDR2 QGS. The CDR3 DNA follows: TGTGCTCTTGGGTCCTCAAGGGCTTCCTACGTGCTGGGTGTTACCGATAAACTCATCTTT. Translation gives CALGSSRASYVLGVTDKLIF.

The chain carries TRDV1 and TRDJ1, with TRDD3 identical over 9 bases. Germline CDR1 is TSWWSYY and CDR2 is QGS. CDR3 length: 24 amino acids. V dropped 0 bases and J dropped 1; count of bases not matched to a gene: 27. As DNA, the CDR3 is TGTGCTCTTGGGGAACTCAGCTCTCGTTTGCTAGACCTGGGGGATTGTGGTTGCACCGATAAACTCATCTTT. Translating it yields CALGELSSRLLDLGDCGCTDKLIF.

The sample holds a few counts of this clone. The chain links TRDV1 to TRDJ1, with 9 bases lining up with TRDD3. CDR3 size: 18 residues. Germline V gene lookup returns CDR1 TSWWSYY and CDR2 QGS. Trimming cost V 0 bases and J 6 bases; bases outside gene matches: 14. CDR3 coding DNA: TGTGCTCTTGGGGAACTAAAGAGGGCTAGGGGATACGCCAATAAACTCATCTTT. Protein sequence: CALGELKRARGYANKLIF.

Worth noting for this clone: A far more abundant clone sits one base away, making this likely a read error. V is TRDV2 and J is TRDJ3, with D perhaps matching TRDD3 (6 bases). In germline, CDR1 is GEAIGNYY, CDR2 EKD. The CDR3 covers 17 residues. CDR3 residues: CACDTVGGSWDTRQTFF. CDR3 sequence (DNA): TGTGCCTGTGACACCGTGGGGGGCTCCTGGGACACCCGACAGACGTTTTTC.

In the case of this clone: A read error is likely here: a far larger clone is one base away. This chain joins TRDV2 and TRDJ2; weak D call: TRDD3 (6 bases). CDR1 and CDR2 from the germline V gene are GEAIGNYY and EKD. The CDR3 length is 13 residues. The CDR3 is CARDTWGTPWLFF. CDR3 sequence (DNA): TGTGCCCGTGACACCTGGGGCACACCGTGGCTCTTCTTT.

The chain employs TRDV1 and TRDJ3; no firm D call. CDR3 length: 22 amino acids. Germline V lookup: CDR1 TSWWSYY, CDR2 QGS. Trimming removed 1 base at V and 0 bases at J, with 22 bases between. CDR3 coding DNA: TGTGCTCTTGGGGAACGGAAAGGCTCGGAGGCTCGTCGCTCCTGGGACACCCGACAGATGTTTTTC. Protein sequence: CALGERKGSEARRSWDTRQMFF.

This clone was counted between two and nine times. A much larger clone is a single base away; this may be a read error. Other DNA sequences in the same sample also yield this CDR3. The chain links TRDV2 to TRDJ2; possibly TRDD3 for D (5 bases). Per germline, CDR1 GEAIGNYY and CDR2 EKD. The CDR3 totals 13 residues. CDR3 in amino acids: CACDTGVTAQLFF. The CDR3 DNA is TGTGCCTGTGACACTGGGGTGACGGCACAACTCTTCTTT.

The chain couples TRDV1 to TRDJ1, with 9 bases aligning to TRDD3. The germline V gene encodes CDR1 TSWWSYY and CDR2 QGS. Trimming at V came to 2 bases and at J to 0 bases, leaving 46 bases not matched to a gene. This CDR3 is 30 amino acids long. This CDR3 reads CALGEEAPHKPRPNSPLGDSLRADTDKLIF. The CDR3 DNA follows: TGTGCTCTTGGGGAAGAGGCCCCCCACAAGCCTAGACCTAATAGCCCCCTGGGGGATTCCTTGAGGGCGGACACCGATAAACTCATCTTT.

As for this clone: A far larger clone is one base from this, pointing to a likely read error. The rearrangement joins TRDV2 to TRDJ3; 11 positions match TRDD3. With V trimmed by 3 bases and J by 2 bases, 5 bases remained unmatched. CDR3 size: 18 residues. In germline, CDR1 is GEAIGNYY, CDR2 EKD. The CDR3 protein is CACDPVLGDTWDTRQMFF. Written as DNA, the CDR3 is TGTGCCTGTGACCCCGTACTGGGGGATACCTGGGACACCCGACAGATGTTTTTC.

This clone was picked up a small number of times. This may arise from a read error, as a much more abundant clone is one base away. In the same sample, other DNA sequences code for this CDR3. V gene TRDV2 combines with J gene TRDJ3; D unresolved. The CDR3 totals 17 residues. V dropped 3 bases and J dropped 2 bases, with 13 bases sitting between them. Germline values: CDR1 GEAIGNYY, CDR2 EKD. The CDR3 sequence: CACDHRPMPWDTRQMFF. The CDR3 region has the DNA TGTGCCTGTGACCATCGGCCGATGCCCTGGGACACCCGACAGATGTTTTTC.